A single sample is the source of the 14 T cell receptor beta chains below, sequenced in a study of blood T cell repertoires in COVID-19. Profiling relied on immunoSEQ multiplex PCR, and the TCRdb table lists in-frame clones only, not all of them. The table lists tens of thousands of clones, around 90% of them singletons. The sequenced material came from peripheral blood. The receptors stem from a man aged 50-59 years with active COVID-19.

The chain recombines TRBV27 with TRBJ2-7; D perhaps matches TRBD2 (6 bases). Germline lookup yields CDR1 MNHEY and CDR2 SMNVEV (reference sequence). The CDR3 is 16 residues long. Between the trimmed V and J ends, which lost 2 bases and 7 bases, there was a span of 21 bases. This CDR3 is CASSLSLTGSGEEQYF. The CDR3 nucleotides are TGTGCCAGCAGTTTAAGTTTGACCGGGAGCGGTGAGGAGCAGTACTTC.

This clone was detected once. The chain couples TRBV6-2 or TRBV6-3 to TRBJ2-1; 11 nucleotides agree with TRBD1. This CDR3 region has 18 residues. Trimming cost V 5 bases and J 7 bases; bases outside gene matches: 16. The germline V gene encodes CDR1 MNHEY and CDR2 SVGEGT. CDR3 sequence: CASSVDRGRLAYLNEQFF. DNA of the CDR3: TGTGCCAGCAGTGTGGACAGGGGGCGGTTGGCCTATCTTAATGAGCAGTTCTTC.

The chain carries TRBV7-2 and TRBJ1-1; D may be TRBD1 (5 bases). The germline V gene encodes CDR1 SGHTA and CDR2 FQGNSA. The CDR3 loop spans 13 amino acids. V gave up 6 bases and J gave up 1 base, with 9 bases separating them. In DNA form, the CDR3 reads TGTGCCAGCAGAGGGGCGCGGAACACTGAAGCTTTCTTT. Its protein is CASRGARNTEAFF.

V gene TRBV6-5 combines with J gene TRBJ2-1, with D perhaps matching TRBD2 (5 bases). Germline-derived CDR1 and CDR2 are MNHEY and SVGAGI. V lost 6 bases and J 2 bases, leaving 14 bases between the germline ends. This CDR3 comprises 15 residues. CDR3 coding DNA: TGTGCCAGCAGCCGCCCTAGCCGAACCTACAATGAGCAGTTCTTC. This sequence encodes CASSRPSRTYNEQFF.

This clone is a singleton in its sample. The chain is built from TRBV3-1 (or the pseudogene TRBV3-2) and TRBJ1-1; TRBD1 is a possible D gene (5 bases). The CDR3 runs to 15 residues. The germline CDR1 and CDR2 sequences are LGHDT and YNNKEL (reference sequence). Trimming stripped 0 bases from V and 11 bases from J, with 19 bases between. This CDR3 is CASSQDKGPLLEAFF. DNA of the CDR3: TGTGCCAGCAGCCAAGACAAGGGGCCGCTCCTTGAGGCTTTCTTT.

J is TRBJ1-2 and V is TRBV5-5; no clear D. The CDR3 sequence is 14 residues long. V was pared by 5 bases and J by 1 base, with 12 bases between. From germline, CDR1 is SGHKS and CDR2 YYEKEE (reference sequence). The DNA for the CDR3 is TGTGCCAGCAGTTATACTCACAGTAACTATGGCTACACCTTC. Amino acids: CASSYTHSNYGYTF.

CDR3 region: CASSFREQYF. CDR3 in DNA: TGTGCCAGCAGTTTCCGGGAGCAGTACTTC. V and J are TRBV28 and TRBJ2-7; no clear D. The V gene's germline CDR1 is MDHEN and CDR2 SYDVKM. V was cut by 3 bases and J by 7 bases, with 4 bases left in between. The CDR3 consists of 10 residues.

The chain is built from TRBV5-1 and TRBJ2-1, with 8 bases lining up with TRBD2. CDR1 is SGHRS and CDR2 is YFSETQ in the germline V gene. The CDR3 length is 17 residues. Losses at the gene ends were 8 bases for V and 6 bases for J; bases not matched to a gene: 19. CDR3 loop: CASTLGTGGPIGNEQFF. CDR3 nucleotide sequence: TGCGCCAGTACCCTAGGGACGGGAGGGCCTATCGGCAATGAGCAGTTCTTC.

The chain combines TRBV11-3 with TRBJ2-7; 7 nucleotides line up with TRBD2. Germline lookup yields CDR1 SGHNT and CDR2 YENEEA. V gave up 5 bases and J gave up 0 bases; unmatched junction bases: 4. The CDR3 runs 14 residues. The CDR3 bases are TGTGCCAGCAGCCCCGGGGGGAACTCCTACGAGCAGTACTTC. This translates into CASSPGGNSYEQYF.

The CDR3 region is CASSPPRGTVYNQPQHF. The CDR3 DNA sequence: TGTGCCAGCAGCCCCCCTAGGGGGACAGTGTACAATCAGCCCCAGCATTTT. This chain links TRBV6-2 or TRBV6-3 with TRBJ1-5; 7 nucleotides line up with TRBD1. The CDR3 is made up of 17 amino acids. Losses at the gene ends were 6 bases for V and 3 bases for J; bases not matched to a gene: 14. Germline loops: CDR1 MNHEY, CDR2 SVGEGT.

The chain employs TRBV7-6 and TRBJ2-3, with D hard to call. Deletions cut 1 base from V and 4 bases from J, with 9 bases between. The CDR3 covers 14 residues. CDR1 is SGHVS and CDR2 is FNYEAQ in the germline V gene. The CDR3 loop is CASSLGSEADTQYF. For the CDR3, the DNA is TGTGCCAGCAGCTTAGGCTCCGAGGCAGATACGCAGTATTTT.

CDR3 amino acids: CASSFRDRGRETQYF. CDR3 sequence (DNA): TGTGCCAGCAGTTTTAGGGACAGGGGGCGAGAGACCCAGTACTTC. The chain links TRBV28 to TRBJ2-5, with 12 bases that match TRBD1. Germline values: CDR1 MDHEN, CDR2 SYDVKM. V lost 3 bases to trimming and J lost 4 bases; unmatched junction nucleotides: 3. This CDR3 has 15 amino acids.

This chain joins TRBV27 and TRBJ2-3; 14 nucleotides agree with TRBD2. Germline CDR1 reads MNHEY; CDR2 reads SMNVEV (reference sequence). The CDR3 totals 16 residues. Trimming removed 2 bases from V and 6 bases from J; junction bases left unmatched: 4. For the CDR3, the DNA is TGTGCCAGCAGTTTAAGGGGACTAGCGGGAGTGGATACGCAGTATTTT. Translated: CASSLRGLAGVDTQYF.

This clone was found once. Different DNA sequences within this sample yield the same CDR3. The rearrangement uses TRBV6-6 and TRBJ2-7; D perhaps matches TRBD1 (6 bases). V lost 6 bases to trimming and J lost 3 bases, with 6 bases between them. The V gene's germline CDR1 is MNHNY and CDR2 SVGAGI (reference sequence). CDR3 size: 11 residues. In nucleotides, the CDR3 is TGTGCCAGCAGGGACAGCTACGAGCAGTACTTC. It specifies CASRDSYEQYF.